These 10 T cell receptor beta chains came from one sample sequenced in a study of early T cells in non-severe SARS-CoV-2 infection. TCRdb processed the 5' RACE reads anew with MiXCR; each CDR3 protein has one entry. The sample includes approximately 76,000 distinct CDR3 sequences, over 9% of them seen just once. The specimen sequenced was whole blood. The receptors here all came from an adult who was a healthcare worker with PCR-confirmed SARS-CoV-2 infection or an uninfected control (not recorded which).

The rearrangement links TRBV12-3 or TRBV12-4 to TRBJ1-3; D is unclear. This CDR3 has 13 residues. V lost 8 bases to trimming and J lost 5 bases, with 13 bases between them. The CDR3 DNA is TGTGCCAGCTGTCAGTTTCTTAGAAACACCATATATTTT. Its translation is CASCQFLRNTIYF.

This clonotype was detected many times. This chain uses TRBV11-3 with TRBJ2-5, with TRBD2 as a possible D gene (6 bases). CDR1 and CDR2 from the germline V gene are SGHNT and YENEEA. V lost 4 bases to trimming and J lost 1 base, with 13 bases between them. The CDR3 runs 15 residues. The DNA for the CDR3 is TGTGCCAGCAGCTCCGGCGGGGAGAGCCAAGAGACCCAGTACTTC. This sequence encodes CASSSGGESQETQYF.

CDR3 in amino acids: CASSTPGDQYF. The CDR3 coding sequence is TGTGCCAGCAGCACCCCAGGGGACCAGTACTTC. The rearrangement links TRBV7-2 to TRBJ2-5; D may be TRBD1 (6 bases). V was clipped by 5 bases and J by 10 bases, with 11 bases between them. Per germline, CDR1 SGHTA and CDR2 FQGNSA. CDR3 length: 11 amino acids. The full variable domain, rest sourced from reference TRBV7-2 and TRBJ2-5, is GAGVSQSPSNKVTEKGKDVELRCDPISGHTALYWYRQSLGQGLEFLIYFQGNSAPDKSGLPSDRFSAERTGGSVSTLTIQRTQQEDSAVYLCASSTPGDQYFGPGTRLLVL.

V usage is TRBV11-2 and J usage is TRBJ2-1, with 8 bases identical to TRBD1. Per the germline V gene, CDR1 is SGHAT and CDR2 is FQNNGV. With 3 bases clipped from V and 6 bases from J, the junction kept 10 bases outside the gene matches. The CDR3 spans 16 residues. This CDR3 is CASSFFRGRTCNEQFF. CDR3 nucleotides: TGTGCCAGCAGCTTCTTCAGGGGGCGAACGTGCAATGAGCAGTTCTTC.

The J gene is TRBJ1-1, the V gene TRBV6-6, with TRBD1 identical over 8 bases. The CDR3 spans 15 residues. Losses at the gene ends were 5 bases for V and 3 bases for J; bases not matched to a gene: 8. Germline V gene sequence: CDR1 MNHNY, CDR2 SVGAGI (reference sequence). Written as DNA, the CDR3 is TGTGCCAGCAGTGCCCCAGGGGGCGGCTACACTGAAGCTTTCTTT. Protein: CASSAPGGGYTEAFF.

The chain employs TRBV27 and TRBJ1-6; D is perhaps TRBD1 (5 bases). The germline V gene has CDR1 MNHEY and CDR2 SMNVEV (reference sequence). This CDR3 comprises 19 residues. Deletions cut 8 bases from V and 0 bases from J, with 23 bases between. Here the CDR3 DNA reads TGTGCCAGCCGCCTTTGGGGGAAGGAGATCAGCTCCTATAATTCACCCCTCCACTTT. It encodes CASRLWGKEISSYNSPLHF.

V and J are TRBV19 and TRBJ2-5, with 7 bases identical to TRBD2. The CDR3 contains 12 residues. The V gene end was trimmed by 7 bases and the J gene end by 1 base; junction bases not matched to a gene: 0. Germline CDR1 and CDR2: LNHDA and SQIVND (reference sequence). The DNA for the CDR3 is TGTGCCAGTACGGGGGGCCAAGAGACCCAGTACTTC. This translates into CASTGGQETQYF.

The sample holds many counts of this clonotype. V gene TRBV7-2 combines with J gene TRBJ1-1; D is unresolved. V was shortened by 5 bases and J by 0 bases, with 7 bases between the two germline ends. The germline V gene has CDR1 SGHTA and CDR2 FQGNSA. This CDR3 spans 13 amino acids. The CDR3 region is CASSADLNTEAFF. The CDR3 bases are TGTGCCAGCAGCGCGGACTTGAACACTGAAGCTTTCTTT.

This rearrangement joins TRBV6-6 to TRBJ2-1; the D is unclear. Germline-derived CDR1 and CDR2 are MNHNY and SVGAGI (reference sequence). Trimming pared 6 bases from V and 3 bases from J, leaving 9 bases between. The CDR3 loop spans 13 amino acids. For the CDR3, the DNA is TGTGCCAGCAGCCCCACCGGCTACAATGAGCAGTTCTTC. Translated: CASSPTGYNEQFF.

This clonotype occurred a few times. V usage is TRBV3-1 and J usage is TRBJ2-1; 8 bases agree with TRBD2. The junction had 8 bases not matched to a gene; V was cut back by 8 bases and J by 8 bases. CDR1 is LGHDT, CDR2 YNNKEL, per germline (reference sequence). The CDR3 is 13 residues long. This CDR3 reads CASRKAGVDEQFF. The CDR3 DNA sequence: TGTGCCAGCCGGAAAGCGGGGGTTGATGAGCAGTTCTTC.